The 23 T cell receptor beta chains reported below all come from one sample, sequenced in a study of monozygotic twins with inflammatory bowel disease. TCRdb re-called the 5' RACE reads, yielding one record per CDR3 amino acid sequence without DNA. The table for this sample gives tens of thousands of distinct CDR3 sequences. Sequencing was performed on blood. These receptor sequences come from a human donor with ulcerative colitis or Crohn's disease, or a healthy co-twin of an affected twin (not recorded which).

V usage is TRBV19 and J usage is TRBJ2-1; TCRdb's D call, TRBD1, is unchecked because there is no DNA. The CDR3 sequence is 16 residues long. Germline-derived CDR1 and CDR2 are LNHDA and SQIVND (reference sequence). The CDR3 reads CASKLDTLSSYNEQFF.

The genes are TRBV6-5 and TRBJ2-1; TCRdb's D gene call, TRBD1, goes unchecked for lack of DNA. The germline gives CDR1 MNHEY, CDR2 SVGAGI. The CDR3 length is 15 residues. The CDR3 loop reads CASSSQGTPYNEQFF.

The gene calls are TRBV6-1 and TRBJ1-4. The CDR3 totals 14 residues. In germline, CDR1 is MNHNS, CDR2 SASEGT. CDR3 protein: CATLGTTGGEKLFF.

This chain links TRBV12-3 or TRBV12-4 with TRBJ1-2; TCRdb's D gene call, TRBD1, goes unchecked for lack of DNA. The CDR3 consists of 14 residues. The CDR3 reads CASAHVSGAYGYTF.

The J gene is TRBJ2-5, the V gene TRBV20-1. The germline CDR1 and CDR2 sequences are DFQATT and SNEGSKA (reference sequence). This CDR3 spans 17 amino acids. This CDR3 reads CSARDWGFLRVQETQYF.

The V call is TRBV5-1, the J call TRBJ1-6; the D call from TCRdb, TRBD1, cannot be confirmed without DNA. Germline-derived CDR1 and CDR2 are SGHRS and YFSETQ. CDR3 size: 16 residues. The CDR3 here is CASSLGQGPINSPLHF.

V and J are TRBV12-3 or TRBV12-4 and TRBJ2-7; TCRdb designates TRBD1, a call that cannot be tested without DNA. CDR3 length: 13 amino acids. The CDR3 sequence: CASSRDGSYEQYF.

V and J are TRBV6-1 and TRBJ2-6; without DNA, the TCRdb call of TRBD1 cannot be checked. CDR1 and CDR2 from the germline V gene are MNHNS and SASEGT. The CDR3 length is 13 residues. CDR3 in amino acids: CASRDRGRGVLTF.

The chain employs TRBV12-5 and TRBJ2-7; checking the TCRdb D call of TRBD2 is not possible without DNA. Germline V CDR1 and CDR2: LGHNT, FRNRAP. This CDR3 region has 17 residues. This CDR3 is CASGRFLGRGVSYEQYF.

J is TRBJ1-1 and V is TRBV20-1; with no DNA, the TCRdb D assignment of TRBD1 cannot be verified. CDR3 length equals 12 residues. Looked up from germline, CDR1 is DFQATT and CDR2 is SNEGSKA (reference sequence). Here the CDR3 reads CSAKDSVLEAFF.

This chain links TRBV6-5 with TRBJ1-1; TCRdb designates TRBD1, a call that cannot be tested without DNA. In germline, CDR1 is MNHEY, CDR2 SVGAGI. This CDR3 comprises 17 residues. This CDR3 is CASSLGTFSKMNTEAFF.

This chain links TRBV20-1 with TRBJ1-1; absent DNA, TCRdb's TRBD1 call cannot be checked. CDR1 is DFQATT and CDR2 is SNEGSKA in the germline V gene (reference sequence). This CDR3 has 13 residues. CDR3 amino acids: CSAPDRVRREAFF.

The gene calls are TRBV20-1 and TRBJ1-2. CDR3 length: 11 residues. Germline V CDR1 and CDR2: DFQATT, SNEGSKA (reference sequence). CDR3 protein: CSASDPYGYTF.

The CDR3 here is CASSSGVSNTGELFF. The J gene is TRBJ2-2, the V gene TRBV28. The CDR3 totals 15 residues. In germline, CDR1 is MDHEN, CDR2 SYDVKM. Full variable domain (missing parts from reference TRBV28 and TRBJ2-2): DVKVTQSSRYLVKRTGEKVFLECVQDMDHENMFWYRQDPGLGLRLIYFSYDVKMKEKGDIPEGYSVSREKKERFSLILESASTNQTSMYLCASSSGVSNTGELFFGEGSRLTVL.

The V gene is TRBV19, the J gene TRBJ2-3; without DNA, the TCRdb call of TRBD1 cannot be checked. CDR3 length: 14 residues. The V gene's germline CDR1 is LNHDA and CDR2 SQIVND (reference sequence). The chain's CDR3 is CASMDRGMSDTQYF.

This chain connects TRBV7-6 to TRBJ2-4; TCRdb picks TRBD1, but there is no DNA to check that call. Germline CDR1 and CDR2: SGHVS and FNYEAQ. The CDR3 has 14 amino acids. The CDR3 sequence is CASSPPRGKNIQYF.

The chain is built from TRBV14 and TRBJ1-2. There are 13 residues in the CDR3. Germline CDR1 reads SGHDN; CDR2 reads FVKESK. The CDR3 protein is CASSQGLNYGYTF.

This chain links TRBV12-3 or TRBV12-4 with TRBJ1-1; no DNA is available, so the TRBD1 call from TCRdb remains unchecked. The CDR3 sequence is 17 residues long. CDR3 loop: CASTVFPGTGYYTEAFF.

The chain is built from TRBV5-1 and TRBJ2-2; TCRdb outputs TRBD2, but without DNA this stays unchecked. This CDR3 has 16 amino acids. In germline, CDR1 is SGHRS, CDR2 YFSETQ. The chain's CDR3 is CASSLALAMGGGELFF.

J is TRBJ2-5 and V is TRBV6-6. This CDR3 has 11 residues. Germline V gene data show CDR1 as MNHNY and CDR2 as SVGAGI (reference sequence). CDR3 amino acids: CASSRAGTQYF.

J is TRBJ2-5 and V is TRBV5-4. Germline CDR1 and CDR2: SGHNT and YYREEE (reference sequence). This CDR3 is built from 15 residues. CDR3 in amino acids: CASSFLEKGAKTQYF.

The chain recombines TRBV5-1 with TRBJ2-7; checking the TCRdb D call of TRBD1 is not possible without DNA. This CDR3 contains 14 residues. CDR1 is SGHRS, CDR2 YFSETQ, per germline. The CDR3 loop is CASRRTRGPDEQYF.

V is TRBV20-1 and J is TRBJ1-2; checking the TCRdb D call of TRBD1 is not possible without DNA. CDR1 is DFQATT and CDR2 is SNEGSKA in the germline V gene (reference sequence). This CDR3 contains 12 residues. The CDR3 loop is CSAADTNYGYTF.